A selection of T cell receptor beta chains follows, all from one sample in a study of shared clonotypes between healthy human individuals. Using immunoSEQ multiplex PCR, the repertoire was profiled, and TCRdb retains in-frame clones only, with some absent. The data show over 1.5 million clones, 95% to 99% seen once. Material for sequencing was naive CD4+ T cells sorted from blood. The receptors here all came from a man aged 25 to 45 in good health. Each CDR3 is given with its conserved first and last residue. A D gene is named only where the DNA matches it firmly. For some rows the clone size is stated as once, few or many, or as a class when expanded; others skip it.

J	size	length	V	D	CDR3	DNA
TRBJ1-5	.	15	TRBV29-1	.	CSVNMGAGGNQPQHF	TGCAGCGTGAATATGGGGGCGGGGGGCAATCAGCCCCAGCATTTT
TRBJ2-5	.	13	TRBV5-4	TRBD2	CAYGLAGVETQYF	TGTGCCTACGGGCTAGCGGGAGTGGAGACCCAGTACTTC
TRBJ2-1	.	16	TRBV6-4	TRBD2	CASSDQASGSLNEQFF	TGTGCCAGCAGTGATCAGGCTAGCGGGAGTTTGAATGAGCAGTTCTTC
TRBJ1-1	once	15	TRBV11-2	.	CASSSVLGVGTEAFF	TGTGCCAGCAGCTCAGTCCTTGGGGTGGGCACTGAAGCTTTCTTT
TRBJ2-7	.	12	TRBV19	.	CASSIESGEQYF	TGTGCCAGTAGTATTGAAAGCGGCGAGCAGTACTTC
TRBJ1-1	.	12	TRBV7-2	.	CASSFWVTEAFF	TGTGCCAGCAGCTTCTGGGTGACTGAAGCTTTCTTT
TRBJ2-5	.	15	TRBV27	.	CASSLRVGERETQYF	TGTGCCAGCAGTTTACGTGTTGGGGAGAGAGAGACCCAGTACTTC
TRBJ1-1	.	14	TRBV19	TRBD1	CASRPGQGREFAFF	TGTGCCAGTAGACCGGGACAGGGGAGGGAATTTGCTTTCTTT
TRBJ1-2	.	15	TRBV28	.	CASNPETGNIYGYTF	TGTGCCAGCAACCCGGAGACAGGAAACATATATGGCTACACCTTC
TRBJ1-4	.	11	TRBV20-1	.	CSASANEKLFF	TGCAGTGCTAGTGCTAATGAAAAACTGTTTTTT
TRBJ2-7	.	12	TRBV6-5	.	CASSRGTYEQYF	TGTGCCAGTTCAAGGGGTACCTACGAGCAGTACTTC
TRBJ2-6	.	19	TRBV5-1	.	CASSLGVSSRNSGANVLTF	TGCGCCAGCAGCTTGGGGGTGAGTAGCCGTAACTCTGGGGCCAACGTCCTGACTTTC
TRBJ1-2	.	14	TRBV5-1	.	CASSFYTERDGYTF	TGCGCCAGCAGCTTCTATACAGAAAGGGATGGCTACACCTTC
TRBJ2-2	.	11	TRBV20-1	.	CSAPQYRELFF	TGCAGTGCCCCGCAGTACCGGGAGCTGTTTTTT
TRBJ2-2	.	16	TRBV5-4	.	CASSLPGRANTGELFF	TGTGCCAGCAGCTTACCGGGACGGGCGAACACCGGGGAGCTGTTTTTT
TRBJ2-7	.	14	TRBV19	TRBD1	CASSLGQGAYEQYF	TGTGCCAGTAGTCTTGGACAGGGGGCGTACGAGCAGTACTTC
TRBJ2-5	.	16	TRBV28	TRBD2	CASSPVGAGALETQYF	TGTGCCAGCAGCCCGGTTGGAGCGGGAGCTTTAGAGACCCAGTACTTC
TRBJ2-3	.	14	TRBV15	.	CATSRGQSGYTQYF	TGTGCCACCAGCAGAGGCCAGTCAGGTTATACGCAGTATTTT
TRBJ2-5	.	12	TRBV18	.	CASSPGIETQYF	TGTGCCAGCTCACCAGGGATAGAGACCCAGTACTTC
TRBJ2-7	.	17	TRBV7-8	.	CASSLPPPGSLRYEQYF	TGTGCCAGCAGCTTACCACCCCCGGGCAGTCTGCGTTACGAGCAGTACTTC
TRBJ2-7	.	17	TRBV7-9	TRBD2	CASSPPEGSGTLYEQYF	TGTGCCAGCAGCCCCCCCGAAGGTAGCGGGACCTTATACGAGCAGTACTTC
TRBJ2-7	.	15	TRBV5-1	TRBD2	CASSYGWGLVNEQYF	TGCGCCAGCAGCTACGGGTGGGGACTAGTGAACGAGCAGTACTTC